These 25 T cell receptor beta chains were all obtained from the same sample, sequenced in a study of glioma-infiltrating T cells after dendritic cell vaccination. Method: immunoSEQ multiplex PCR; TCRdb's copy keeps in-frame clones and lacks some. Among 110,000 or so clones listed, roughly 90% were seen once. As to time point: after dendritic cell vaccination, including at tumor progression/relapse. The sequences come from blood, collected after dendritic cell vaccination. These receptors came from a human donor with glioblastoma.

This rearrangement joins TRBV29-1 to TRBJ2-2; possibly TRBD2 for D (6 bases). Germline V gene sequence: CDR1 SQVTM, CDR2 ANQGSEA. V lost 7 bases and J 1 base, leaving 10 bases between the germline ends. The CDR3 is made up of 13 amino acids. CDR3 amino acids: CSGRDWNTGELFF. CDR3 nucleotide sequence: TGCAGCGGGCGGGACTGGAACACCGGGGAGCTGTTTTTT.

V usage is TRBV6-6 and J usage is TRBJ2-7, with 10 bases identical to TRBD1. Germline CDR1 is MNHNY and CDR2 is SVGAGI (reference sequence). The ends lost 2 bases at V and 2 bases at J; junction bases unmatched: 3. The CDR3 covers 15 residues. The CDR3 loop is CASSYRGQGTYEQYF. CDR3 bases: TGTGCCAGCAGTTACAGGGGACAGGGGACCTACGAGCAGTACTTC.

This chain joins TRBV4-1 and TRBJ1-2; D gene ambiguous. Germline CDR1 reads MGHRA; CDR2 reads YSYEKL. This CDR3 has 13 amino acids. Trimming removed 0 bases at V and 7 bases at J, with 9 bases between. CDR3 nucleotides: TGCGCCAGCAGCCAAGATGGAGTTGGTGGCTACACCTTC. Translating gives CASSQDGVGGYTF.

The J gene is TRBJ1-5, the V gene TRBV5-1, with a weak D call TRBD1 (6 bases). Looked up from germline, CDR1 is SGHRS and CDR2 is YFSETQ. Trimming pared 0 bases from V and 8 bases from J, leaving 24 bases between. This CDR3 is built from 18 residues. CDR3 amino acids: CASSLGPPTGNGFEPQHF. The DNA for the CDR3 is TGCGCCAGCAGCTTGGGCCCCCCCACAGGGAATGGGTTTGAGCCCCAGCATTTT.

The J gene is TRBJ2-7, the V gene TRBV10-3; 9 nucleotides align to TRBD1. Germline V CDR1 and CDR2: ENHRY, SYGVKD. The CDR3 is 12 residues long. The junction had 8 bases not matched to a gene; V was cut back by 11 bases and J by 6 bases. CDR3 DNA: TGTGCCGCCAAAGGACAGGGGAGCGAGCAGTACTTC. This translates into CAAKGQGSEQYF.

The genes are TRBV12-5 and TRBJ2-7; 9 bases align to TRBD2. Germline CDR1 and CDR2: LGHNT and FRNRAP. The CDR3 length is 15 residues. J gave up 7 bases and V 6 bases, and 13 bases lay outside the gene matches. The CDR3 DNA follows: TGTGCTAGTGGCCCTGAGGGACTAGCTAAAATAGAGCAGTACTTC. Amino acid sequence: CASGPEGLAKIEQYF.

This chain connects TRBV2 to TRBJ2-1; 9 nucleotides match TRBD1. Germline loops: CDR1 SNHLY, CDR2 FYNNEI. V was clipped by 3 bases and J by 8 bases; unmatched bases: 8. This CDR3 is 15 amino acids long. CDR3 residues: CASSETGGTGYEQFF. As DNA, the CDR3 is TGTGCCAGCAGTGAGACTGGCGGGACAGGGTATGAGCAGTTCTTC. Full variable domain (remainder filled in from reference TRBV2 and TRBJ2-1): EPEVTQTPSHQVTQMGQEVILRCVPISNHLYFYWYRQILGQKVEFLVSFYNNEISEKSEIFDDQFSVERPDGSNFTLKIRSTKLEDSAMYFCASSETGGTGYEQFFGPGTRLTVL.

This clone occurred a few times. The CDR3 DNA reads TGCGCCAGCAGCCCGCTTGTCGTCAGGATCACAGATACGCAGTATTTT. This gives the protein CASSPLVVRITDTQYF. The chain has TRBV4-1 and TRBJ2-3; no clear D gene. V was pared by 4 bases and J by 2 bases, with 16 bases between. Germline lookup yields CDR1 MGHRA and CDR2 YSYEKL. The CDR3 extends over 16 amino acids.

The chain employs TRBV5-1 and TRBJ1-5; TRBD1 might be the D (5 bases). This CDR3 has 14 amino acids. Trimming took off 2 bases at V and 0 bases at J, with 6 bases between the two ends. Germline-derived CDR1 and CDR2 are SGHRS and YFSETQ. The CDR3 loop is CASSLQDSNQPQHF. The CDR3, as DNA: TGCGCCAGCAGCTTACAGGATAGCAATCAGCCCCAGCATTTT.

The rearrangement uses TRBV2 and TRBJ2-1, with 8 bases that match TRBD2. J lost 8 bases, V lost 11 bases, and 23 bases had no gene match. The CDR3 runs to 17 residues. Germline-derived CDR1 and CDR2 are SNHLY and FYNNEI. CDR3 region: CAGRRGVAGGPGDEQFF. CDR3 sequence (DNA): TGTGCCGGCCGAAGGGGAGTTGCGGGGGGCCCAGGAGATGAGCAGTTCTTC.

This chain's CDR3 is CASSGVSGIQETQYF. The CDR3 nucleotides read TGTGCCAGCAGCGGGGTTAGCGGCATACAAGAGACCCAGTACTTC. The chain uses TRBV9 and TRBJ2-5; the D gene is possibly TRBD2 (6 bases). Looked up from germline, CDR1 is SGDLS and CDR2 is YYNGEE. V lost 3 bases and J 2 bases, leaving 14 bases between the germline ends. This CDR3 is 15 amino acids long. Looking up the rest from reference TRBV9 and TRBJ2-5 gives the full variable domain: DSGVTQTPKHLITATGQRVTLRCSPRSGDLSVYWYQQSLDQGLQFLIQYYNGEERAKGNILERFSAQQFPDLHSELNLSSLELGDSALYFCASSGVSGIQETQYFGPGTRLLVL.

The chain joins TRBV6-1 to TRBJ2-7; TRBD1 agrees at 7 bases. The CDR3 spans 15 residues. Germline V gives CDR1 MNHNS, CDR2 SASEGT. With V trimmed by 6 bases and J by 5 bases, 13 bases remained unmatched. For the CDR3, the DNA is TGTGCCAGCAGCGTTTCTGTAGGGGGCCGCGACGAGCAGTACTTC. It encodes CASSVSVGGRDEQYF.

This clone has a single count. The chain employs TRBV7-8 and TRBJ2-2, with a weak D call TRBD1 (5 bases). Trimming left V 2 bases short and J 1 base short, with 5 bases between. The CDR3 loop spans 14 amino acids. Germline V lookup: CDR1 SGHVS, CDR2 FQNEAQ. CDR3: CASSLQGNTGELFF. In DNA form, the CDR3 reads TGTGCCAGCAGCTTACAGGGGAACACCGGGGAGCTGTTTTTT.

CDR3 sequence reads: CASSLGLAGGQETQYF. CDR3 DNA: TGTGCCAGCAGCCTCGGACTAGCGGGGGGGCAGGAGACCCAGTACTTC. This chain uses TRBV5-4 with TRBJ2-5; 15 bases agree with TRBD2. CDR1 and CDR2 (germline): SGHNT, YYREEE (reference sequence). Unmatched junction bases numbered 6, after V lost 4 bases and J lost 5 bases. CDR3 length: 16 residues.

This clone was found a few times. Within the sample, other DNA sequences also encode this same CDR3. The chain combines TRBV19 with TRBJ1-1; D is perhaps TRBD1 (6 bases). Germline loops: CDR1 LNHDA, CDR2 SQIVND (reference sequence). The CDR3 covers 13 residues. Between the trimmed V and J ends, which lost 6 bases and 0 bases, there was a span of 8 bases. CDR3 sequence (DNA): TGTGCCAGTAGCGACAGGTTGAACACTGAAGCTTTCTTT. Encoded protein: CASSDRLNTEAFF. The full variable domain, its missing parts supplied by reference TRBV19 and TRBJ1-1, is DGGITQSPKYLFRKEGQNVTLSCEQNLNHDAMYWYRQDPGQGLRLIYYSQIVNDFQKGDIAEGYSVSREKKESFPLTVTSAQKNPTAFYLCASSDRLNTEAFFGQGTRLTVV.

This sequence joins TRBV10-1 and TRBJ2-1, with TRBD1 identical over 7 bases. The germline V gene encodes CDR1 WNHNN and CDR2 SYGVQD (reference sequence). This CDR3 is built from 14 residues. The J segment lost 2 bases and the V segment lost 2 bases, leaving 0 bases of the junction unmatched. Here the CDR3 reads CASSEGTAYNEQFF. CDR3 DNA: TGCGCCAGCAGTGAGGGGACAGCCTACAATGAGCAGTTCTTC.

V gene TRBV7-8 combines with J gene TRBJ1-2; unclear D gene. This CDR3 contains 14 residues. CDR1 and CDR2 from the germline V gene are SGHVS and FQNEAQ. Trimming cost V 1 base and J 3 bases, with 9 bases left between them. The CDR3 nucleotides read TGTGCCAGCAGCTTAGACGGTTCGGACTATGGCTACACCTTC. Encoded protein: CASSLDGSDYGYTF.

The rearrangement uses TRBV6-4 and TRBJ2-1, with 8 bases aligning to TRBD2. V dropped 3 bases and J dropped 9; count of bases not matched to a gene: 7. Germline CDR1 MRHNA, CDR2 SNTAGT. The CDR3 sequence is 14 residues long. The CDR3 DNA sequence: TGTGCCAGCAGTGAAGCGGGGGTAGCAGGTGAGCAGTTCTTC. Translated, it gives CASSEAGVAGEQFF.

The J gene is TRBJ1-5, the V gene TRBV27, with 12 bases that match TRBD1. The V gene end was trimmed by 3 bases and the J gene end by 6 bases; junction bases not matched to a gene: 3. The CDR3 contains 15 residues. Germline V gene sequence: CDR1 MNHEY, CDR2 SMNVEV (reference sequence). The CDR3 DNA reads TGTGCCAGCAGTTTGGGGACAGGGGGCTTTCAGCCCCAGCATTTT. Its translation is CASSLGTGGFQPQHF.

The V and J genes are TRBV9 and TRBJ1-2; TRBD1 matches 11 bases. This CDR3 comprises 19 residues. The V gene's germline CDR1 is SGDLS and CDR2 YYNGEE. V lost 0 bases to trimming and J lost 4 bases; unmatched junction nucleotides: 14. The CDR3 reads CASSVDAGTGGPSRYGYTF. CDR3 nucleotide sequence: TGTGCCAGCAGCGTAGACGCCGGGACAGGGGGTCCATCCCGCTATGGCTACACCTTC.

The chain uses TRBV7-2 and TRBJ2-2; possibly TRBD2 for D (5 bases). The CDR3 consists of 14 residues. Germline values: CDR1 SGHTA, CDR2 FQGNSA. Trimming took 5 bases from V and 1 from J, leaving 8 bases between them. CDR3 DNA sequence: TGTGCCAGCAGCCTGGACTGGAACACCGGGGAGCTGTTTTTT. This sequence encodes CASSLDWNTGELFF.

The V and J genes are TRBV19 and TRBJ1-5; D remains unclear. The CDR3 is 14 amino acids. Germline values: CDR1 LNHDA, CDR2 SQIVND (reference sequence). V gave up 4 bases and J gave up 5 bases, with 12 bases separating them. CDR3 DNA: TGTGCCAGTAGTAATTTATTCGGTTATCAGCCCCAGCATTTT. Translated, it gives CASSNLFGYQPQHF.

The genes are TRBV30 and TRBJ2-1; perhaps TRBD2 as D (6 bases). Between the trimmed V and J ends, which lost 6 bases and 4 bases, there was a span of 16 bases. In germline, CDR1 is GTSNPN, CDR2 SVGIG (reference sequence). The CDR3 has 14 residues. The CDR3 sequence is CACKGLAAYNEQFF. As DNA, the CDR3 is TGTGCCTGTAAGGGACTTGCGGCTTACAATGAGCAGTTCTTC.

This chain links TRBV12-5 with TRBJ1-4; 8 bases are shared with TRBD1. In germline, CDR1 is LGHNT, CDR2 FRNRAP. This CDR3 comprises 14 residues. J was trimmed by 7 bases and V by 3 bases; bases with no gene match: 4. The chain's CDR3 is CASGFGQGPEKLFF. The CDR3 DNA reads TGTGCTAGTGGTTTTGGACAGGGACCTGAAAAACTGTTTTTT.

The chain links TRBV5-1 to TRBJ1-1; 8 bases align to TRBD1. From germline, CDR1 is SGHRS and CDR2 YFSETQ. The CDR3 extends over 16 amino acids. Trimming cost V 0 bases and J 7 bases; bases outside gene matches: 11. CDR3: CASSLGGQGAYGEAFF. Written as DNA, the CDR3 is TGCGCCAGCAGCTTGGGTGGGCAGGGGGCATATGGTGAAGCTTTCTTT.